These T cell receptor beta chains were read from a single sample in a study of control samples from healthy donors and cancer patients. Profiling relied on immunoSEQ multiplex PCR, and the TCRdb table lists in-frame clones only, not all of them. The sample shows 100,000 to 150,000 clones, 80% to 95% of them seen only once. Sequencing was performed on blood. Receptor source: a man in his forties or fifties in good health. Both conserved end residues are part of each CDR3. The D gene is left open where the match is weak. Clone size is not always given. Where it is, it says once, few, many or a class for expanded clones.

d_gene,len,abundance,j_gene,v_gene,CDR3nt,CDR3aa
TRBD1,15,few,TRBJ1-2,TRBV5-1,TGCGCCAGCAGCTTCGGGACAGGCAGGTGGTATGGCTACACCTTC,CASSFGTGRWYGYTF
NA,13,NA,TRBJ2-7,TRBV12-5,TGTGCTAGTGGTTTGGTAACCGTTTACGAGCAGTACTTC,CASGLVTVYEQYF
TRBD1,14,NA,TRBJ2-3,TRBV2,TGTGCCAGCAGTGACAGGGGGCTTTCAGATACGCAGTATTTT,CASSDRGLSDTQYF
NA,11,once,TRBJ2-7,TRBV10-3,TGTGCCATCAGTGAGGAGTACGAGCAGTACTTC,CAISEEYEQYF
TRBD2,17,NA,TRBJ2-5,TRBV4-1,TGCGCCAGCAGCCTCGGGACTAGCGGGGGGGCCTTAGAGACCCAGTACTTC,CASSLGTSGGALETQYF
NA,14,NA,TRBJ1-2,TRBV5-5,TGTGCCAGCAGACTCGACCAGGTAGCGTATGGCTACACCTTC,CASRLDQVAYGYTF
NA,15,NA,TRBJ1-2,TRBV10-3,TGTGCCATCAGATCGTGGCAAGACGCTAACTATGGCTACACCTTC,CAIRSWQDANYGYTF
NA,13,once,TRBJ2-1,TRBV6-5,TGTGCCAGCAGTATCTTACTGGCAATGTCGCAGTTCTTC,CASSILLAMSQFF
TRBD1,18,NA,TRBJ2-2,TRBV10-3,TGTGCCATCAGTGAGTCGGGGAAGGGACAGCCTAACACCGGGGAGCTGTTTTTT,CAISESGKGQPNTGELFF
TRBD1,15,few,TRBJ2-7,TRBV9,TGTGCCAGCAGCGGGACTCCGGGACAGCTAGACGAGCAGTACTTC,CASSGTPGQLDEQYF
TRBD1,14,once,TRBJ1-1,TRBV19,TGTGCCAGTAGTACCCGGGACAGGGGTACTGAAGCTTTCTTT,CASSTRDRGTEAFF
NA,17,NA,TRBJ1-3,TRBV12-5,TGTGCTAGTGGTTTGGCCGCCGGATGGAAATCTGGAAACACCATATATTTT,CASGLAAGWKSGNTIYF
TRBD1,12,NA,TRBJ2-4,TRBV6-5,TGTGCCAGCAGTTCCTGGACAGGGGAGGCTAACTTC,CASSSWTGEANF
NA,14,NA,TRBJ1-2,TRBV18,TGTGCCAGCTCACCAGGGCGGGTGCAGTATGGCTACACCTTC,CASSPGRVQYGYTF
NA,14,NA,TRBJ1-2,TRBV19,TGTGCCAGTAGTATCGAAGGGCTGAGCTATGGCTACACCTTC,CASSIEGLSYGYTF
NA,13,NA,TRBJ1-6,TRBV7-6,TGTGCCAGCAGCTTATGGGACCGAGATACCCTCCACTTT,CASSLWDRDTLHF
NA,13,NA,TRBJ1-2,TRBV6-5,TGTGCCAGCAGCGCGACGGTGGACTATGGCTACACCTTC,CASSATVDYGYTF
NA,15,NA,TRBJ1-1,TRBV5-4,TGTGCCAGCAGCCAAGGGCCACTAGAACAGGTTGAAGCTTTCTTT,CASSQGPLEQVEAFF
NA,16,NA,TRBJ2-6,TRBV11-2,TGTGCCAGCAGCTTCGGCCCCTTCTCGGGGGCCAACGTCCTGACTTTC,CASSFGPFSGANVLTF
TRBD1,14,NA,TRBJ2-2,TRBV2,TGTGCCAGCAGCTGGGACAGGGGGTCCGGGGAGCTGTTTTTT,CASSWDRGSGELFF
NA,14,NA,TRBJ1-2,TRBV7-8,TGTGCCAGCAGCCCCGAATGGACAGAGGGAGGCTACACCTTC,CASSPEWTEGGYTF
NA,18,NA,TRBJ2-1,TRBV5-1,TGCGCCAGCAGCTTGGTGGTGGCTACCAAGAGCTCCTACAATGAGCAGTTCTTC,CASSLVVATKSSYNEQFF
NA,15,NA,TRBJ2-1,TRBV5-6,TGTGCCAGCAGCTTGGTTGGGACCTTATACAATGAGCAGTTCTTC,CASSLVGTLYNEQFF
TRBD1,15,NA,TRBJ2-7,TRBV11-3,TGTGCCAACAGCGCACAGGGACAGACCCCCTACGAGCAGTACTTC,CANSAQGQTPYEQYF
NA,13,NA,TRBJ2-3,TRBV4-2,TGTGCCAGCAGCCAAGGCCCGACAGATACGCAGTATTTT,CASSQGPTDTQYF
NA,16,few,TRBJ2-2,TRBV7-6,TGTGCCAGCAGCTTAGCGCTTTTTCAGGGACCCGGGGAGCTGTTTTTT,CASSLALFQGPGELFF
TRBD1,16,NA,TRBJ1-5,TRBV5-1,TGCGCCAGCAGCTTGGCGTCAACAGGGGGCGGTCAGCCCCAGCATTTT,CASSLASTGGGQPQHF
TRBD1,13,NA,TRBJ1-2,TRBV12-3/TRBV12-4,TGTGCCAGCAGCCGGGACAGGGGCTATGGCTACACCTTC,CASSRDRGYGYTF
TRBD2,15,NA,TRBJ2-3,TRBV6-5,TGTGCCAGCAGTTATCTAGCGGGGGAAACAGATACGCAGTATTTT,CASSYLAGETDTQYF